Listed below are T cell receptor beta chains from one sample, sequenced in a study of radiotherapy plus CTLA-4 blockade in lung cancer. Profiled with immunoSEQ multiplex PCR; TCRdb holds only in-frame clones, not every one. The data contain over 75,000 clones, around four fifths of them singletons. Source: peripheral blood, taken from a patient treated with radiotherapy plus ipilimumab. The receptors come from a human donor with non-small cell lung cancer who had stable disease on radiotherapy plus ipilimumab. The CDR3 runs from the conserved cysteine through the conserved F or W. A D gene is named only where the DNA matches it firmly. Size is omitted from some rows. Given values are once, few, many or a class for expanded clones.

D gene: TRBD1
CDR3 length: 12
clone size: .
V gene: TRBV5-1
J gene: TRBJ2-1
CDR3 protein: CASSLEAGQGFF
CDR3 DNA: TGCGCCAGCAGCTTGGAGGCGGGACAGGGGTTCTTC

D gene: TRBD1
CDR3 length: 13
clone size: .
V gene: TRBV7-2
J gene: TRBJ1-2
CDR3 protein: CASRGQGESGYTF
CDR3 DNA: TGTGCCAGCAGGGGACAGGGAGAAAGTGGCTACACCTTC

D gene: TRBD2
CDR3 length: 18
clone size: .
V gene: TRBV9
J gene: TRBJ2-2
CDR3 protein: CASSAPGLAGGGTGELFF
CDR3 DNA: TGTGCCAGCAGCGCCCCGGGACTAGCGGGAGGAGGCACCGGGGAGCTGTTTTTT

D gene: TRBD1
CDR3 length: 16
clone size: .
V gene: TRBV6-1
J gene: TRBJ2-3
CDR3 protein: CASSDHMGQGADTQYF
CDR3 DNA: TGTGCCAGCAGTGACCATATGGGACAGGGGGCAGATACGCAGTATTTT

D gene: TRBD1
CDR3 length: 16
clone size: .
V gene: TRBV29-1
J gene: TRBJ2-4
CDR3 protein: CSVPGWDRGDKNIQYF
CDR3 DNA: TGCAGCGTTCCAGGTTGGGACAGGGGTGACAAAAACATTCAGTACTTC

D gene: .
CDR3 length: 12
clone size: .
V gene: TRBV6-5
J gene: TRBJ2-7
CDR3 protein: CASRRELGEQYF
CDR3 DNA: TGTGCCAGCAGAAGGGAGTTGGGCGAGCAGTACTTC

D gene: .
CDR3 length: 16
clone size: .
V gene: TRBV9
J gene: TRBJ2-1
CDR3 protein: CASSVGLGATDNEQFF
CDR3 DNA: TGTGCCAGCAGCGTAGGGCTGGGGGCGACGGATAATGAGCAGTTCTTC

D gene: TRBD1
CDR3 length: 16
clone size: few
V gene: TRBV19
J gene: TRBJ2-3
CDR3 protein: CASSMEVRGPQDTQYF
CDR3 DNA: TGTGCCAGTAGTATGGAGGTTAGGGGGCCCCAGGATACGCAGTATTTT

D gene: TRBD2
CDR3 length: 16
clone size: .
V gene: TRBV11-2
J gene: TRBJ2-1
CDR3 protein: CASSLGPQRGYNEQFF
CDR3 DNA: TGTGCCAGCAGCTTAGGTCCCCAGCGGGGGTACAATGAGCAGTTCTTC

D gene: .
CDR3 length: 14
clone size: .
V gene: TRBV7-2
J gene: TRBJ1-4
CDR3 protein: CASSAGTRNEKLFF
CDR3 DNA: TGTGCCAGCAGCGCAGGGACGAGGAATGAAAAACTGTTTTTT

D gene: .
CDR3 length: 14
clone size: .
V gene: TRBV7-6
J gene: TRBJ1-1
CDR3 protein: CASSPPRGGTEAFF
CDR3 DNA: TGTGCCAGCAGCCCGCCGCGAGGGGGCACTGAAGCTTTCTTT

D gene: TRBD2
CDR3 length: 16
clone size: .
V gene: TRBV9
J gene: TRBJ2-3
CDR3 protein: CASSVEASGFTDTQYF
CDR3 DNA: TGTGCCAGCAGCGTAGAGGCTAGCGGCTTCACAGATACGCAGTATTTT

D gene: .
CDR3 length: 15
clone size: .
V gene: TRBV11-2
J gene: TRBJ2-7
CDR3 protein: CASSSRRGNEDEQYF
CDR3 DNA: TGTGCCAGCAGCTCACGACGAGGGAATGAGGACGAGCAGTACTTC

D gene: .
CDR3 length: 15
clone size: .
V gene: TRBV5-1
J gene: TRBJ2-5
CDR3 protein: CASSLRRSVQETQYF
CDR3 DNA: TGCGCCAGCAGCTTGCGTAGGTCGGTTCAAGAGACCCAGTACTTC

D gene: TRBD1
CDR3 length: 12
clone size: .
V gene: TRBV6-6
J gene: TRBJ2-7
CDR3 protein: CASRPGQGPQYF
CDR3 DNA: TGTGCCAGCAGGCCCGGACAGGGACCTCAGTACTTC

D gene: TRBD2
CDR3 length: 16
clone size: .
V gene: TRBV5-6
J gene: TRBJ2-1
CDR3 protein: CASSLIDGRAYNEQFF
CDR3 DNA: TGTGCCAGCAGCTTAATCGACGGGAGGGCATACAATGAGCAGTTCTTC

D gene: .
CDR3 length: 13
clone size: few
V gene: TRBV18
J gene: TRBJ2-7
CDR3 protein: CASSLGGRNEQYF
CDR3 DNA: TGTGCCAGCTCCCTTGGAGGGAGGAACGAGCAGTACTTC

D gene: .
CDR3 length: 18
clone size: .
V gene: TRBV7-6
J gene: TRBJ1-3
CDR3 protein: CASSLLAGFQRSGNTIYF
CDR3 DNA: TGTGCCAGCAGCTTACTGGCAGGGTTTCAACGCTCTGGAAACACCATATATTTT

D gene: .
CDR3 length: 13
clone size: .
V gene: TRBV27
J gene: TRBJ2-7
CDR3 protein: CASRRLNDYEQYF
CDR3 DNA: TGTGCCAGCAGAAGACTAAACGACTACGAGCAGTACTTC

D gene: TRBD2
CDR3 length: 15
clone size: .
V gene: TRBV6-5
J gene: TRBJ2-1
CDR3 protein: CASSAGTSGGNEQFF
CDR3 DNA: TGTGCCAGCAGTGCCGGGACTAGCGGGGGTAATGAGCAGTTCTTC

D gene: TRBD1
CDR3 length: 15
clone size: once
V gene: TRBV5-1
J gene: TRBJ2-7
CDR3 protein: CASSLWGQGADEQYF
CDR3 DNA: TGCGCCAGCAGCCTGTGGGGACAGGGGGCCGACGAGCAGTACTTC

D gene: .
CDR3 length: 16
clone size: .
V gene: TRBV5-8
J gene: TRBJ1-6
CDR3 protein: CASNLQGFLRNSPLHF
CDR3 DNA: TGTGCCAGCAACCTTCAGGGTTTCCTAAGAAATTCACCCCTCCACTTT